The 23 T cell receptor beta chains below were found in one sample sequenced in a study of cytomegalovirus exposure and HLA in healthy donors. This PCR relied on a set of 60 Vbeta primers and 13 Jbeta primers. Libraries were prepared by immunoSEQ multiplex PCR; TCRdb keeps only in-frame clonotypes and omits some of them. The profile shows almost 200,000 clones, around 75% of them singletons. The specimen sequenced was PBMCs. The receptors were sampled from a male donor in good health and CMV-seropositive.

The chain carries TRBV7-2 and TRBJ1-6; D remains ambiguous. CDR1 and CDR2 from the germline V gene are SGHTA and FQGNSA. The CDR3 consists of 15 residues. Deletions cut 8 bases from V and 0 bases from J, with 11 bases between. CDR3 coding DNA: TGTGCCAGCGACTCCGGGAGCTCCTATAATTCACCCCTCCACTTT. Translation gives CASDSGSSYNSPLHF.

The chain couples TRBV14 to TRBJ1-2, with D perhaps matching TRBD1 (5 bases). Germline-derived CDR1 and CDR2 are SGHDN and FVKESK. This CDR3 comprises 13 residues. Trimming stripped 4 bases from V and 8 bases from J, with 14 bases between. In DNA form, the CDR3 reads TGTGCCAGCAGCCCTCAAACGGGGGTAGGCTACACCTTC. This translates into CASSPQTGVGYTF.

This clone was counted a few times. V gene TRBV19 combines with J gene TRBJ1-5, with TRBD1 matching 8 bases. In germline, CDR1 is LNHDA, CDR2 SQIVND (reference sequence). The V gene end was trimmed by 8 bases and the J gene end by 1 base; junction bases not matched to a gene: 7. The CDR3 is 15 amino acids. This CDR3 reads CASRTRQGSNQPQHF. CDR3 nucleotide sequence: TGTGCCAGTCGTACGAGACAGGGGAGCAATCAGCCCCAGCATTTT.

The chain is built from TRBV7-2 and TRBJ2-4, with 9 bases aligning to TRBD2. Germline lookup yields CDR1 SGHTA and CDR2 FQGNSA. The CDR3 runs 15 residues. The V segment lost 8 bases and the J segment 7 bases; nucleotides outside the gene matches: 12. The CDR3 bases are TGTGCCAGCTCCCGCGGGGGGGCCGCATTGAACATTCAGTACTTC. This translates into CASSRGGAALNIQYF.

V and J are TRBV9 and TRBJ2-7; 9 positions agree with TRBD1. The trim removed 0 bases at V and 7 bases at J, leaving 5 bases unmatched. Germline lookup yields CDR1 SGDLS and CDR2 YYNGEE. CDR3 size: 14 residues. DNA of the CDR3: TGTGCCAGCAGCGTAGAACAGGGGGCGAAAGAGCAGTACTTC. Protein: CASSVEQGAKEQYF.

This clone showed up just a few times. The rearrangement joins TRBV6-5 to TRBJ2-7; 10 nucleotides match TRBD1. CDR1 is MNHEY and CDR2 is SVGAGI in the germline V gene. The CDR3 totals 14 residues. The V gene end was trimmed by 6 bases and the J gene end by 2 bases; junction bases not matched to a gene: 4. CDR3 region: CASSLTGGAYEQYF. CDR3 in DNA: TGTGCCAGCAGCCTGACAGGGGGCGCCTACGAGCAGTACTTC.

This sequence joins TRBV5-1 and TRBJ2-1; D uncertain. Trimming stripped 4 bases from V and 1 base from J, with 9 bases between. The CDR3 sequence is 14 residues long. The germline V gene has CDR1 SGHRS and CDR2 YFSETQ. The CDR3: CASSQTSSYNEQFF. Written as DNA, the CDR3 is TGCGCCAGCAGCCAGACAAGTTCCTACAATGAGCAGTTCTTC.

The gene calls are TRBV5-1 and TRBJ1-1; 9 bases fit TRBD1. The junction had 5 bases not matched to a gene; V was cut back by 4 bases and J by 4 bases. CDR3 size: 14 residues. Looked up from germline, CDR1 is SGHRS and CDR2 is YFSETQ. In DNA form, the CDR3 reads TGCGCCAGCAGCGTACAGGGGGCGTCCACTGAAGCTTTCTTT. Translating it yields CASSVQGASTEAFF.

The J gene is TRBJ2-2, the V gene TRBV27; TRBD2 matches 13 bases. The CDR3 extends over 21 amino acids. After removal of 3 bases from V and 3 bases from J, the junction contained 16 bases not matched to a gene. From germline, CDR1 is MNHEY and CDR2 SMNVEV (reference sequence). The CDR3 here is CASSLLADRTSGRGHTGELFF. CDR3 DNA: TGTGCCAGCAGTTTGTTGGCAGACCGGACTAGCGGGAGAGGGCACACCGGGGAGCTGTTTTTT.

The rearrangement uses TRBV5-1 and TRBJ2-5; TRBD1 agrees at 7 bases. The CDR3 has 15 amino acids. In germline, CDR1 is SGHRS, CDR2 YFSETQ. V dropped 2 bases and J dropped 4; count of bases not matched to a gene: 8. The CDR3 sequence: CASSFLTGSGETQYF. The DNA for the CDR3 is TGCGCCAGCAGCTTCTTGACAGGGTCAGGAGAGACCCAGTACTTC. Looking up the rest from reference TRBV5-1 and TRBJ2-5 gives the full variable domain: KAGVTQTPRYLIKTRGQQVTLSCSPISGHRSVSWYQQTPGQGLQFLFEYFSETQRNKGNFPGRFSGRQFSNSRSEMNVSTLELGDSALYLCASSFLTGSGETQYFGPGTRLLVL.

The chain carries TRBV7-9 and TRBJ1-5; TRBD1 aligns across 9 bases. V lost 2 bases and J lost 7; bases outside the gene matches: 9. The CDR3 is 16 residues long. The germline V gene has CDR1 SEHNR and CDR2 FQNEAQ (reference sequence). CDR3 region: CASSLSRDRENQPQHF. The CDR3 DNA follows: TGTGCCAGCAGCTTATCCCGGGACAGGGAAAACCAGCCCCAGCATTTT. Full variable domain (missing parts from reference TRBV7-9 and TRBJ1-5): DTGVSQNPRHKITKRGQNVTFRCDPISEHNRLYWYRQTLGQGPEFLTYFQNEAQLEKSRLLSDRFSAERPKGSFSTLEIQRTEQGDSAMYLCASSLSRDRENQPQHFGDGTRLSIL.

V is TRBV6-5 and J is TRBJ2-3; no clear D. This CDR3 region has 12 residues. Per the germline V gene, CDR1 is MNHEY and CDR2 is SVGAGI. Trimming took off 6 bases at V and 6 bases at J, with 10 bases between the two ends. CDR3 coding DNA: TGTGCCAGCAGCAGCGAGGCGGATACGCAGTATTTT. Amino acid sequence: CASSSEADTQYF.

J is TRBJ2-1 and V is TRBV29-1; D call uncertain. The CDR3 contains 16 residues. V lost 0 bases and J 2 bases, leaving 14 bases between the germline ends. Germline V gene lookup returns CDR1 SQVTM and CDR2 ANQGSEA. The CDR3 here is CSVEEASVMTYNEQFF. CDR3 bases: TGCAGCGTTGAAGAGGCCTCAGTTATGACCTACAATGAGCAGTTCTTC.

This rearrangement joins TRBV6-1 to TRBJ1-5; tentatively, D is TRBD1 (6 bases). V lost 10 bases and J 6 bases, leaving 10 bases between the germline ends. This CDR3 is built from 11 residues. Looked up from germline, CDR1 is MNHNS and CDR2 is SASEGT. The CDR3 DNA sequence: TGTGCCACTGGACAGTTTCAGCCCCAGCATTTT. It is translated as CATGQFQPQHF.

The chain carries TRBV9 and TRBJ2-7, with 13 nucleotides matching TRBD2. Germline CDR1 and CDR2: SGDLS and YYNGEE. The CDR3 totals 17 residues. V was pared by 3 bases and J by 9 bases, with 15 bases of the junction left unmatched. The CDR3 bases are TGTGCCAGCAGCGCCAGGGTCGGACTAGCGGGAGAATTGGGGCAGTACTTC. Protein sequence: CASSARVGLAGELGQYF. Complete variable domain (other parts from reference TRBV9 and TRBJ2-7): DSGVTQTPKHLITATGQRVTLRCSPRSGDLSVYWYQQSLDQGLQFLIQYYNGEERAKGNILERFSAQQFPDLHSELNLSSLELGDSALYFCASSARVGLAGELGQYFGPGTRLTVT.

V gene TRBV6-5 combines with J gene TRBJ1-6, with 8 bases that match TRBD1. Germline values: CDR1 MNHEY, CDR2 SVGAGI. This CDR3 region has 16 residues. J was trimmed by 10 bases and V by 2 bases; bases with no gene match: 10. CDR3 coding DNA: TGTGCCAGCAGTTACACCCCGGACAGGGCCTCATCACCCCTCCACTTT. It yields the protein CASSYTPDRASSPLHF.

This clone has just one count. This chain uses TRBV14 with TRBJ2-7; possibly TRBD1 for D (6 bases). Trimming removed 5 bases from V and 3 bases from J, with 11 bases in between. CDR3 length equals 13 residues. The germline V gene encodes CDR1 SGHDN and CDR2 FVKESK. The CDR3 nucleotides read TGTGCCAGCAGCTACGACAGGAACTACGAGCAGTACTTC. It specifies CASSYDRNYEQYF.

DNA for the CDR3: TGTGCCAGCAGCCAAGGCTCCGGGGGAGAAGCTTTCTTT. Residues: CASSQGSGGEAFF. The chain recombines TRBV4-2 with TRBJ1-1; D is perhaps TRBD1 (5 bases). The CDR3 covers 13 residues. V was trimmed by 1 base and J by 8 bases, leaving 11 bases between them. Germline V gives CDR1 LGHNA, CDR2 YNFKEQ.

J is TRBJ2-1 and V is TRBV7-2, with 7 bases lining up with TRBD2. Germline trimming cut 3 bases from V and 4 bases from J; bases unmatched to any gene: 3. CDR1 and CDR2 from the germline V gene are SGHTA and FQGNSA. This CDR3 is built from 14 residues. CDR3 in DNA: TGTGCCAGCAGCTTGGGGGGGATATACAATGAGCAGTTCTTC. The encoded protein is CASSLGGIYNEQFF.

The rearrangement links TRBV19 to TRBJ1-1, with a possible D match to TRBD1 (6 bases). The V and J ends lost 2 bases and 5 bases respectively, with 6 bases between them. Germline V gives CDR1 LNHDA, CDR2 SQIVND (reference sequence). The length of the CDR3 is 12 residues. The CDR3 is CASSIRGTEAFF. The CDR3 DNA reads TGTGCCAGTAGTATAAGGGGGACTGAAGCTTTCTTT.

This clone has just a few counts. The chain employs TRBV5-1 and TRBJ2-5, with D possibly matching TRBD2 (5 bases). Trimming stripped 7 bases from V and 3 bases from J, with 13 bases between. The germline CDR1 and CDR2 sequences are SGHRS and YFSETQ. The CDR3 is 13 residues long. The chain's CDR3 is CASGPPGKETQYF. CDR3 nucleotides: TGCGCCAGCGGTCCCCCCGGGAAAGAGACCCAGTACTTC.

This chain joins TRBV6-6 and TRBJ1-1; D is unclear. From germline, CDR1 is MNHNY and CDR2 SVGAGI (reference sequence). V was pared by 2 bases and J by 0 bases, with 7 bases between. This CDR3 comprises 14 residues. CDR3 nucleotide sequence: TGTGCCAGCAGTTACACAACAGTGAACACTGAAGCTTTCTTT. Protein: CASSYTTVNTEAFF.

V gene TRBV5-6 combines with J gene TRBJ2-5; TRBD2 is a possible D gene (6 bases). With 0 bases removed from V and 11 bases from J, the gap between germline ends came to 20 bases. Per the germline V gene, CDR1 is SGHDT and CDR2 is YYEEEE. This CDR3 has 15 amino acids. The CDR3, as DNA: TGTGCCAGCAGCTTGGAATTTGGGGCACCACGGGAGCAGTACTTC. Translating it yields CASSLEFGAPREQYF. The full variable domain, in which reference TRBV5-6 and TRBJ2-5 provide the parts outside the CDR3, is DAGVTQSPTHLIKTRGQQVTLRCSPKSGHDTVSWYQQALGQGPQFIFQYYEEEERQRGNFPDRFSGHQFPNYSSELNVNALLLGDSALYLCASSLEFGAPREQYFGPGTRLLVL.